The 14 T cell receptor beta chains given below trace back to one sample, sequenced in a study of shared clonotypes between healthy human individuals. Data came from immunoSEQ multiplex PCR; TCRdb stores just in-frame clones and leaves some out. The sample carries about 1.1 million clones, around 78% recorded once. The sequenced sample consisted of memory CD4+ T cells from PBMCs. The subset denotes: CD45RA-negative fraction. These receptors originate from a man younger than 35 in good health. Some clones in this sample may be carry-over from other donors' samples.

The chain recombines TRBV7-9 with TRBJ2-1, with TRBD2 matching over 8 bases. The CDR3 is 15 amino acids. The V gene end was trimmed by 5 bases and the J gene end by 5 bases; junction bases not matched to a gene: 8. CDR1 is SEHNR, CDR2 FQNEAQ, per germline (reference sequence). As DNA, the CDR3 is TGTGCCAGCAGCCCACGCGGACTAGCCCACAATGAGCAGTTCTTC. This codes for CASSPRGLAHNEQFF.

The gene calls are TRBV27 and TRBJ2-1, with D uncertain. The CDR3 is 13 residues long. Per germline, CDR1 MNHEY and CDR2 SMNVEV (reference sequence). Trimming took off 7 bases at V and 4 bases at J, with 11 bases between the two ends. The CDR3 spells CASKDSYYNEQFF. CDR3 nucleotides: TGTGCCAGCAAGGATTCCTATTACAATGAGCAGTTCTTC.

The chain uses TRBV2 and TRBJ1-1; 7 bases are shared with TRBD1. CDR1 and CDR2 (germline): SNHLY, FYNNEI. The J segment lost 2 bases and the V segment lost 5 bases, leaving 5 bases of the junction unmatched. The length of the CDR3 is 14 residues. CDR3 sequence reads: CASSTTGINTEAFF. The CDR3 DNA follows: TGTGCCAGCAGTACGACAGGGATCAACACTGAAGCTTTCTTT.

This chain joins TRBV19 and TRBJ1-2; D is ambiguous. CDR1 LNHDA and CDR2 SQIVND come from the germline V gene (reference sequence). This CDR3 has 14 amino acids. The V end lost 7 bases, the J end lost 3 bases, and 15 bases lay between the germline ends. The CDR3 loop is CASTPGRKDYGYTF. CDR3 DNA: TGTGCCAGTACCCCGGGGAGGAAGGACTATGGCTACACCTTC.

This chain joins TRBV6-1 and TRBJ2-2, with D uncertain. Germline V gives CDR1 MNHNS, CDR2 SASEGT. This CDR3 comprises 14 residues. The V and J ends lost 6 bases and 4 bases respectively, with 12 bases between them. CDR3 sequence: CASRVPRVTGELFF. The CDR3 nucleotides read TGTGCCAGCAGGGTGCCCCGGGTCACCGGGGAGCTGTTTTTT.

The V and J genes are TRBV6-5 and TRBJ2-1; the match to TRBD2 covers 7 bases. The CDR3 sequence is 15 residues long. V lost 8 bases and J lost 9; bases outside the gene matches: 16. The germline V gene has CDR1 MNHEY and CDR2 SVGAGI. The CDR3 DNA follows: TGTGCCAGCTCCCGCGGGGGTACGGGAGAGTCTGAGCAGTTCTTC. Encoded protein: CASSRGGTGESEQFF.

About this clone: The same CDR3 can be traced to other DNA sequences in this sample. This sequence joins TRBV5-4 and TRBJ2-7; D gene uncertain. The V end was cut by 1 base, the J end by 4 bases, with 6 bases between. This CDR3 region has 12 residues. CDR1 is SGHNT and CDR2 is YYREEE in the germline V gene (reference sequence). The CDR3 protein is CASSLIGYEQYF. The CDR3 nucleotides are TGTGCCAGCAGCTTGATAGGTTACGAGCAGTACTTC.

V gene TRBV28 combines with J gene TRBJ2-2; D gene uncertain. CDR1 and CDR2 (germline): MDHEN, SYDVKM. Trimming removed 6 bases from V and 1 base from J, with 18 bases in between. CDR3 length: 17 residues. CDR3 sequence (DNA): TGTGCCAGCAGCCCCCCCCCGGGCAGTGGGAACACCGGGGAGCTGTTTTTT. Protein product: CASSPPPGSGNTGELFF.

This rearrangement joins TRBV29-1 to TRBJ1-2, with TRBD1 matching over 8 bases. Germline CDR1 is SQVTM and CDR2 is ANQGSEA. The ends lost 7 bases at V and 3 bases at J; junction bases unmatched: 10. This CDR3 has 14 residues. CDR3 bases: TGCAGCGCCCAACACAGGGGGAAGGACTATGGCTACACCTTC. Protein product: CSAQHRGKDYGYTF.

CDR3 region: CASSTHSGQGALGYTF. Here the CDR3 DNA reads TGTGCCAGCAGTACGCACTCGGGACAGGGAGCTCTGGGCTACACCTTC. The rearrangement links TRBV28 to TRBJ1-2, with TRBD1 identical over 9 bases. V was clipped by 5 bases and J by 8 bases; unmatched bases: 15. Germline V gene data show CDR1 as MDHEN and CDR2 as SYDVKM. This CDR3 comprises 16 residues.

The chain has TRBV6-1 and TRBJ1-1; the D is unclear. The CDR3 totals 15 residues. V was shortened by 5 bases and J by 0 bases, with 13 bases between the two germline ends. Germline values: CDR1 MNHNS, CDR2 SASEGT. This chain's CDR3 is CASSLLSGMNTEAFF. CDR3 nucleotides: TGTGCCAGCAGTTTGTTGAGCGGGATGAACACTGAAGCTTTCTTT.

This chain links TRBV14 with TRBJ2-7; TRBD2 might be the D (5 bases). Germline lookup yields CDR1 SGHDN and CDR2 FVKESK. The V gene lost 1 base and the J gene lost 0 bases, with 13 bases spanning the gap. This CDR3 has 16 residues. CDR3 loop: CASSQVLGAGSYEQYF. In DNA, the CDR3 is TGTGCCAGCAGCCAAGTACTAGGCGCGGGCTCCTACGAGCAGTACTTC.

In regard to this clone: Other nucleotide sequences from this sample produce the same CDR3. This CDR3 reads CASSLESGVYEQYF. In DNA, the CDR3 is TGTGCCAGCAGCTTAGAGAGCGGTGTTTACGAGCAGTACTTC. This chain uses TRBV7-8 with TRBJ2-7; D may be TRBD2 (5 bases). V lost 1 base and J 4 bases, leaving 11 bases between the germline ends. This CDR3 comprises 14 residues. Germline V lookup: CDR1 SGHVS, CDR2 FQNEAQ.

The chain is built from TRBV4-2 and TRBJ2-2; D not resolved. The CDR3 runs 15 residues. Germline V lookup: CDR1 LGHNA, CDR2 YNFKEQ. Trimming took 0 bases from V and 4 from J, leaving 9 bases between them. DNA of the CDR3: TGTGCCAGCAGCCAAGACGAGGTGACCACCGGGGAGCTGTTTTTT. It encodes CASSQDEVTTGELFF.